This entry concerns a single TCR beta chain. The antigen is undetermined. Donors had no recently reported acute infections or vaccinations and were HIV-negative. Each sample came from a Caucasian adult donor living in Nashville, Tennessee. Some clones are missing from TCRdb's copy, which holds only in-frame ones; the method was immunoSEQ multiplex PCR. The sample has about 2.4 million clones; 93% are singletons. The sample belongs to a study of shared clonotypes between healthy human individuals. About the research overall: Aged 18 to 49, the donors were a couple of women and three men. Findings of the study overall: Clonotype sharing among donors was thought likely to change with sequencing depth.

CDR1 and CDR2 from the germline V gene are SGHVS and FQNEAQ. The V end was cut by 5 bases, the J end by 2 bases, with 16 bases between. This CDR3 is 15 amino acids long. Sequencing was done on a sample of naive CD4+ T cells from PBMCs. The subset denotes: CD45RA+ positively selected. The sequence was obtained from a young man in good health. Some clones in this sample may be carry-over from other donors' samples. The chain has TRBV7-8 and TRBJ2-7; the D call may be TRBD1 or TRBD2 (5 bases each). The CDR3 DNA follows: TGTGCCAGCAGCAGATTCCGGGACCTCACCTACGAGCAGTACTTC. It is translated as CASSRFRDLTYEQYF.